This passage covers 26 T cell receptor beta chains from one sample sequenced in a study of blood T cell repertoires in COVID-19. Profiled with immunoSEQ multiplex PCR; TCRdb holds only in-frame clones, not every one. The sample holds 100,000 to 150,000 clones, roughly 90% seen once. Sample: peripheral blood. These receptors were taken from a man aged 45-65 years with acute or convalescent COVID-19.

J is TRBJ2-5 and V is TRBV19; TRBD2 is a possible D gene (6 bases). V lost 0 bases, J lost 9 bases, and 17 bases lay in between. The CDR3 is 15 residues long. Germline CDR1 and CDR2: LNHDA and SQIVND (reference sequence). In DNA, the CDR3 is TGTGCCAGTAGTATAGATGCCGACGGGGGACTGGCCCAGTACTTC. It is translated as CASSIDADGGLAQYF.

The chain couples TRBV29-1 to TRBJ1-2; a possible D gene is TRBD1 (6 bases). Germline V gene lookup returns CDR1 SQVTM and CDR2 ANQGSEA. The V end lost 3 bases, the J end lost 7 bases, and 15 bases lay between the germline ends. The CDR3 runs to 13 residues. Here the CDR3 reads CSVDEQGRVGYTF. The CDR3 DNA is TGCAGCGTTGACGAGCAGGGGAGGGTTGGCTACACCTTC.

The genes are TRBV27 and TRBJ1-4; maybe TRBD1 (5 bases). CDR3 length: 14 amino acids. Germline V gene data show CDR1 as MNHEY and CDR2 as SMNVEV (reference sequence). Trimming stripped 5 bases from V and 8 bases from J, with 15 bases between. This CDR3 reads CASSGGGVEEKLFF. The CDR3 bases are TGTGCCAGCAGTGGCGGGGGGGTTGAAGAAAAACTGTTTTTT.

The chain couples TRBV24-1 to TRBJ2-1; 7 nucleotides agree with TRBD2. The V gene end was trimmed by 4 bases and the J gene end by 5 bases; junction bases not matched to a gene: 4. CDR1 is KGHDR, CDR2 SFDVKD, per germline. The CDR3 has 14 residues. CDR3 sequence (DNA): TGTGCCACCAGTGAGGACGGGACTAACAATGAGCAGTTCTTC. It translates to CATSEDGTNNEQFF.

V and J are TRBV12-3 or TRBV12-4 and TRBJ2-3; a weak D match, TRBD1 (5 bases). Trimming cost V 5 bases and J 5 bases, with 11 bases left between them. CDR3 length: 13 residues. CDR3 protein: CASSPHQGDTQYF. The CDR3 nucleotides are TGTGCCAGCAGTCCACACCAGGGAGATACGCAGTATTTT.

This clone was observed a single time. The chain employs TRBV18 and TRBJ2-7; 7 nucleotides match TRBD2. V shed 1 base, J shed 2 bases, and the junction held 5 bases outside the gene matches. The CDR3 loop spans 15 amino acids. Germline-derived CDR1 and CDR2 are KGHSH and LQKENI. The CDR3 reads CASSPLAGRTYEQYF. The CDR3 DNA is TGTGCCAGCTCACCACTGGCCGGGAGGACCTACGAGCAGTACTTC. The entire variable domain, with the rest obtained from reference TRBV18 and TRBJ2-7, is as follows: NAGVMQNPRHLVRRRGQEARLRCSPMKGHSHVYWYRQLPEEGLKFMVYLQKENIIDESGMPKERFSAEFPKEGPSILRIQQVVRGDSAAYFCASSPLAGRTYEQYFGPGTRLTVT.

The CDR3 is CASSERGLAEAFF. CDR3 in DNA: TGTGCCAGCAGTGAACGGGGGTTGGCTGAAGCTTTCTTT. V gene TRBV25-1 combines with J gene TRBJ1-1; D might be TRBD1 (5 bases). Trimming stripped 2 bases from V and 6 bases from J, with 10 bases between. This CDR3 contains 13 residues. CDR1 and CDR2 (germline): MGHDK, SYGVNS.

The genes are TRBV12-5 and TRBJ2-3; 12 bases agree with TRBD2. The CDR3 has 16 amino acids. In germline, CDR1 is LGHNT, CDR2 FRNRAP. The ends lost 4 bases at V and 4 bases at J; junction bases unmatched: 6. This CDR3 is CASGYSSGRGADTQYF. The CDR3 nucleotides are TGTGCTAGTGGTTACTCTAGCGGGAGGGGGGCAGATACGCAGTATTTT.

The DNA for the CDR3 is TGTGCCACCCAATCCACTGTCACCTACGAGCAGTACTTC. This sequence encodes CATQSTVTYEQYF. The rearrangement links TRBV19 to TRBJ2-7; unclear D gene. V lost 10 bases and J lost 2, with 15 bases in between. From germline, CDR1 is LNHDA and CDR2 SQIVND (reference sequence). This CDR3 has 13 residues.

This chain links TRBV18 with TRBJ2-1; no definite D call. Trimming took 2 bases from V and 8 from J, leaving 10 bases between them. The CDR3 covers 13 residues. CDR1 and CDR2 (germline): KGHSH, LQKENI. The CDR3 spells CASSPEGGYEQFF. CDR3 coding DNA: TGTGCCAGCTCACCAGAAGGCGGATATGAGCAGTTCTTC.

V and J are TRBV7-9 and TRBJ1-4; D is possibly TRBD1 (5 bases). V dropped 5 bases and J dropped 3 bases, with 10 bases sitting between them. The V gene's germline CDR1 is SEHNR and CDR2 FQNEAQ (reference sequence). The CDR3 is 14 residues long. The CDR3 loop is CASSAGSSNEKLFF. DNA for the CDR3: TGTGCCAGCAGCGCAGGGTCCTCTAATGAAAAACTGTTTTTT.

V usage is TRBV24-1 and J usage is TRBJ2-1; 14 bases line up with TRBD2. J was trimmed by 9 bases and V by 2 bases; bases with no gene match: 2. The CDR3 covers 15 residues. Looked up from germline, CDR1 is KGHDR and CDR2 is SFDVKD. CDR3 coding DNA: TGTGCCACCAGTGATTCCGGGACTAGCGGGGGTGAGCAGTTCTTC. This codes for CATSDSGTSGGEQFF.

This chain uses TRBV5-1 with TRBJ1-2; perhaps TRBD1 as D (5 bases). The CDR3 contains 13 residues. Germline V gene lookup returns CDR1 SGHRS and CDR2 YFSETQ. V dropped 4 bases and J dropped 6 bases, with 13 bases sitting between them. The CDR3 DNA reads TGCGCCAGCAGCGAAACAGAAGGGGATGGCTACACCTTC. The encoded protein is CASSETEGDGYTF.

This chain connects TRBV19 to TRBJ2-7, with D maybe TRBD2 (5 bases). V was cut by 3 bases and J by 0 bases, with 15 bases left in between. CDR1 and CDR2 (germline): LNHDA, SQIVND (reference sequence). CDR3 size: 16 residues. CDR3 sequence: CASSMAGLPSSYEQYF. The CDR3 DNA is TGTGCCAGTAGTATGGCCGGACTCCCGAGCTCCTACGAGCAGTACTTC.

This sequence joins TRBV12-3 or TRBV12-4 and TRBJ1-2; 7 bases are shared with TRBD1. CDR3 length equals 12 residues. The junction had 2 bases not matched to a gene; V was cut back by 6 bases and J by 4 bases. In DNA form, the CDR3 reads TGTGCCAGCAGGGGACAGTCCTATGGCTACACCTTC. This codes for CASRGQSYGYTF.

The chain employs TRBV5-1 and TRBJ2-5, with TRBD2 identical over 8 bases. CDR1 SGHRS and CDR2 YFSETQ come from the germline V gene. The CDR3 extends over 15 amino acids. The ends lost 2 bases at V and 5 bases at J; junction bases unmatched: 8. The CDR3 region has the DNA TGCGCCAGCAGCTTTTTAGCGGGGTCCGGTGAGACCCAGTACTTC. It codes for CASSFLAGSGETQYF. Supplemented by reference TRBV5-1 and TRBJ2-5, the full variable domain reads KAGVTQTPRYLIKTRGQQVTLSCSPISGHRSVSWYQQTPGQGLQFLFEYFSETQRNKGNFPGRFSGRQFSNSRSEMNVSTLELGDSALYLCASSFLAGSGETQYFGPGTRLLVL.

V and J are TRBV7-9 and TRBJ2-1; 8 nucleotides match TRBD1. Germline V gene lookup returns CDR1 SEHNR and CDR2 FQNEAQ (reference sequence). Trimming at V came to 1 base and at J to 4 bases, leaving 12 bases not matched to a gene. CDR3 length: 18 residues. CDR3 region: CASSLEGYRTGLYNEQFF. CDR3 bases: TGTGCCAGCAGCTTAGAGGGTTACCGGACAGGGTTATACAATGAGCAGTTCTTC.

The chain combines TRBV7-2 with TRBJ2-4; possible D gene TRBD1, 6 bases. V lost 4 bases and J lost 7, with 17 bases in between. CDR1 and CDR2 from the germline V gene are SGHTA and FQGNSA. This CDR3 spans 15 amino acids. CDR3 nucleotide sequence: TGTGCCAGCAGCTCAGCCCGGGACCAGGGGAACATTCAGTACTTC. This translates into CASSSARDQGNIQYF.

This chain's CDR3 is CASSERLLSYEQYF. Written as DNA, the CDR3 is TGTGCCAGCAGTGAACGACTCCTCTCCTACGAGCAGTACTTC. The V gene is TRBV6-4, the J gene TRBJ2-7; D gene unclear. The CDR3 length is 14 residues. The V end was cut by 3 bases, the J end by 0 bases, with 9 bases between. The germline gives CDR1 MRHNA, CDR2 SNTAGT.

This sequence joins TRBV27 and TRBJ2-5, with D unclear. V lost 3 bases to trimming and J lost 7 bases, with 9 bases between them. CDR1 MNHEY and CDR2 SMNVEV come from the germline V gene (reference sequence). CDR3 length: 12 residues. The CDR3 spells CASSFPSGTQYF. CDR3 nucleotide sequence: TGTGCCAGCAGTTTCCCTTCGGGGACCCAGTACTTC.

The chain recombines TRBV29-1 with TRBJ2-3, with a possible D match to TRBD1 (5 bases). V was cut by 3 bases and J by 7 bases, with 8 bases left in between. Germline CDR1 and CDR2: SQVTM and ANQGSEA. CDR3 size: 11 residues. The CDR3 nucleotides are TGCAGCGTTGATGGGGCTTATACGCAGTATTTT. As protein: CSVDGAYTQYF.

This clone was detected only once. The chain uses TRBV19 and TRBJ1-2, with 12 positions matching TRBD1. Germline V CDR1 and CDR2: LNHDA, SQIVND (reference sequence). Trimming removed 3 bases from V and 6 bases from J; junction bases left unmatched: 8. The CDR3 length is 16 residues. DNA of the CDR3: TGTGCCAGTAGTATCGGGACAGGGGGCAGAAATCATGGCTACACCTTC. Protein product: CASSIGTGGRNHGYTF.

The table lists this clone with a count of one. The chain links TRBV14 to TRBJ2-7; D might be TRBD2 (6 bases). Germline CDR1 reads SGHDN; CDR2 reads FVKESK. Trimming pared 4 bases from V and 0 bases from J, leaving 19 bases between. This CDR3 has 17 amino acids. The CDR3 bases are TGTGCCAGCAGCCCCAGAGGGATAGCGGAGAGCTCCTACGAGCAGTACTTC. Translating it yields CASSPRGIAESSYEQYF.

This clone was recorded once. This rearrangement joins TRBV6-5 to TRBJ1-5, with D possibly TRBD1 on 6 matching bases. This CDR3 is built from 12 residues. CDR1 MNHEY and CDR2 SVGAGI come from the germline V gene. The V and J ends lost 5 bases and 5 bases respectively, with 7 bases between them. This chain's CDR3 is CASSKGDQPQHF. The CDR3 coding sequence is TGTGCCAGCAGTAAGGGGGATCAGCCCCAGCATTTT.

The gene calls are TRBV11-2 and TRBJ2-7; possibly TRBD2 for D (6 bases). V lost 6 bases, J lost 3 bases, and 15 bases lay in between. The CDR3 runs to 14 residues. CDR1 is SGHAT, CDR2 FQNNGV, per germline. The CDR3 nucleotides are TGTGCCAGCAGGGGTCCGGGACTGGTCTACGAGCAGTACTTC. This sequence encodes CASRGPGLVYEQYF.

This clone was picked up one time. The J gene is TRBJ2-1, the V gene TRBV3-1 (or the pseudogene TRBV3-2); 11 bases are shared with TRBD2. This CDR3 comprises 17 residues. V lost 4 bases, J lost 9 bases, and 14 bases stayed unmatched. The germline V gene encodes CDR1 LGHDT and CDR2 YNNKEL (reference sequence). The CDR3 DNA reads TGTGCCAGCAGCCTTGCGGGTGCTAGCGGGAGGTTCTCTGAGCAGTTCTTC. This gives the protein CASSLAGASGRFSEQFF.